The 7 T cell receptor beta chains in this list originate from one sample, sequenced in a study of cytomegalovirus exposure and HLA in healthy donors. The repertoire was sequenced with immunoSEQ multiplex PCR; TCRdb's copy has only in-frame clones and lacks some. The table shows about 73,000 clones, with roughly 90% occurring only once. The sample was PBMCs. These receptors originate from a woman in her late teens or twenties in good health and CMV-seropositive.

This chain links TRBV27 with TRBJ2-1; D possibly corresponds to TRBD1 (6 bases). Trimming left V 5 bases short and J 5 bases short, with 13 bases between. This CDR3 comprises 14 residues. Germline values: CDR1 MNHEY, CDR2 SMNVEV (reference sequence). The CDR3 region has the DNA TGTGCCAGCAGTCAATTGGGGGCAAACAATGAGCAGTTCTTC. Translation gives CASSQLGANNEQFF.

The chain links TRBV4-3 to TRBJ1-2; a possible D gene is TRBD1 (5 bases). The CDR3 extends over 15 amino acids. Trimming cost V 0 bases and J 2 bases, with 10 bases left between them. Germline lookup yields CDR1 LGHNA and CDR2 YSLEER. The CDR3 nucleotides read TGCGCCAGCAGCCAAGAGAACAGGCAGAACTATGGCTACACCTTC. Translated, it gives CASSQENRQNYGYTF.

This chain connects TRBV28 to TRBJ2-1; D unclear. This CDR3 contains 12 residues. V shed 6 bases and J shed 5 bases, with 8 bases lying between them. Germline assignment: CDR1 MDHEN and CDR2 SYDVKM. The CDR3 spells CASSLGHNEQFF. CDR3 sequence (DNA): TGTGCCAGCAGCCTAGGCCACAATGAGCAGTTCTTC.

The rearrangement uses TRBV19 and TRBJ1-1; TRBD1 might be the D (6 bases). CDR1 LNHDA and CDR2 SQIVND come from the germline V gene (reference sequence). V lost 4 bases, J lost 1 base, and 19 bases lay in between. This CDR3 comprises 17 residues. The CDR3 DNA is TGTGCCAGTAGTAGACCCGGACAGTCCCAGGGGAACACTGAAGCTTTCTTT. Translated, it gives CASSRPGQSQGNTEAFF.

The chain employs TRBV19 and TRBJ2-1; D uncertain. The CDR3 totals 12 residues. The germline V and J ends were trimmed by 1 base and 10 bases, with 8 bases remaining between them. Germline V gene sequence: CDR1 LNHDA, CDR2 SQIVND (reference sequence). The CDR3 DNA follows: TGTGCCAGTAGTATAGTTGCCGAGGAGCAGTTCTTC. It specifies CASSIVAEEQFF.

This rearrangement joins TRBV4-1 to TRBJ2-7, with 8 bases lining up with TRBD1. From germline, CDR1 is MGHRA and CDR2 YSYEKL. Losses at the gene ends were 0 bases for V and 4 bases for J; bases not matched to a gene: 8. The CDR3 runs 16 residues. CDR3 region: CASSQDLSQGAYEQYF. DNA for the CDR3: TGCGCCAGCAGCCAAGACCTTTCCCAGGGGGCATACGAGCAGTACTTC.

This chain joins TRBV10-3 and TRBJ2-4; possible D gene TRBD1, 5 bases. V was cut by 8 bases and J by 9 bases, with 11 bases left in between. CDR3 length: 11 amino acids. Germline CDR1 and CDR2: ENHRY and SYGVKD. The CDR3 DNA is TGTGCCATCTTAATCCAGGGCATTCAGTACTTC. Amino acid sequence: CAILIQGIQYF.